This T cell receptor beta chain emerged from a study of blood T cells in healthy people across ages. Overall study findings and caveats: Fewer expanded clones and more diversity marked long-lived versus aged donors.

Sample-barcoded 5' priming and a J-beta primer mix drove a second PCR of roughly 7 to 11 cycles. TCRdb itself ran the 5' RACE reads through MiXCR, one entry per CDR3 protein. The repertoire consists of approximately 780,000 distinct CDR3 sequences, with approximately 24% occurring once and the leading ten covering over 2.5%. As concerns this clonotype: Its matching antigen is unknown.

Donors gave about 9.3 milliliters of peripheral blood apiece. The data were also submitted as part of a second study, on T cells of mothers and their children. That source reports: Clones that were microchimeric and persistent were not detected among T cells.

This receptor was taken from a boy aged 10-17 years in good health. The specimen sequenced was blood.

The CDR3, as DNA: TGTGCCAGCTCACCACCGGGACAGGGTACCGCTCAGGGGGAGCAGTACTTC. It codes for CASSPPGQGTAQGEQYF. The rearrangement links TRBV18 to TRBJ2-7; 9 bases match TRBD1. Germline V gives CDR1 KGHSH, CDR2 LQKENI. The CDR3 length is 17 residues. Trimming took 0 bases from V and 7 from J; bases not matched to a gene: 13.